This entry features one T cell receptor beta chain sequence. This record comes from a study of blood T cell repertoires in COVID-19. V trimming: 6 bases; J trimming: 1 base; junction bases outside the gene matches: 7. The CDR3 has 15 amino acids. Looked up from germline, CDR1 is MNHEY and CDR2 is SMNVEV (reference sequence). Clones were read by immunoSEQ multiplex PCR, and TCRdb kept only the in-frame ones, dropping some. Of roughly 220,000 clones in the sample, around 87% were seen once. The receptor was isolated from a man under 40 who had been exposed to COVID-19. Sequencing was done on a sample of PBMCs or T cells enriched from blood (not recorded which). This chain joins TRBV27 and TRBJ2-3; 7 bases align to TRBD2. CDR3 nucleotide sequence: TGTGCCAGCAGGAGCCCCAGCGGGGGCACAGATACGCAGTATTTT. It is translated as CASRSPSGGTDTQYF.